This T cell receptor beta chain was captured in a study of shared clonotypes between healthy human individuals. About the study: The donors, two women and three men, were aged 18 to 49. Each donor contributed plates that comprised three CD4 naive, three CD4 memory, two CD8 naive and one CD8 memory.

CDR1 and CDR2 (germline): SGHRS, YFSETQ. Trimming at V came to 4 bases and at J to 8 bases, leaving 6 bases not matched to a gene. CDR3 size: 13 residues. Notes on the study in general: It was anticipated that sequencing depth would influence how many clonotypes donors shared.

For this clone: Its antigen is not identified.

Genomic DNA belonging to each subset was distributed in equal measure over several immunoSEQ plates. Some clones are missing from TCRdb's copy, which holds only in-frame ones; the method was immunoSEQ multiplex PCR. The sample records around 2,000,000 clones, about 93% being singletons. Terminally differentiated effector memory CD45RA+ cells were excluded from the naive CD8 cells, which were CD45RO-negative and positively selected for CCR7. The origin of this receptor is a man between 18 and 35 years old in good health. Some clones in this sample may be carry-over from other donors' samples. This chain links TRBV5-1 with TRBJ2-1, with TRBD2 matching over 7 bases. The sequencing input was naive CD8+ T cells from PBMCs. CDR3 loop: CASSAGEGYEQFF. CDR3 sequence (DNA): TGCGCCAGCAGCGCGGGAGAGGGGTATGAGCAGTTCTTC.